This TCR beta chain emerged from a study of blood T cell repertoires in COVID-19. Background on the study: Specimens from acute and convalescent COVID-19 originated in the United States, Italy and Spain. PBMCs, B-cell-depleted T cells, or T cells provided the cDNA or gDNA that made up the material.

Per the germline V gene, CDR1 is MDHEN and CDR2 is SYDVKM. This CDR3 comprises 14 residues. The ends lost 5 bases at V and 7 bases at J; junction bases unmatched: 3. Per the study methods: Reference gene primer amplification in the assay estimated nucleated cell counts. This table comes from immunoSEQ multiplex PCR, and its TCRdb copy is limited to in-frame clones, with some not included. V and J calls and clone size are copied from that table; D and trimming were computed from the DNA. This sample carries about 370,000 clones, around 90% of them seen once, and the ten largest clones take approximately 3%.

The receptor comes from a woman in her 30s with COVID-19, enrolled during active disease. The source material was peripheral blood. This chain uses TRBV28 with TRBJ1-6, with TRBD1 matching 9 bases. CDR3 nucleotides: TGTGCCAGCAGTCTGGGACAGGGAAATTCACCCCTCCACTTT. It codes for CASSLGQGNSPLHF.